The next 4 T cell receptor beta chains were all read from a single sample in a study of metastatic and nonmetastatic thyroid tumors. MiXCR reprocessed the PCR reads for TCRdb. The top ten clones hold roughly 13% of a sample with about 39,000 clones, 18% of them seen once. Thyroid surgery took place with no prior treatment in any patient. Sequences were obtained from tumor tissue. Every receptor here comes from a female donor with papillary thyroid cancer or a benign thyroid nodule (not recorded which). Some clones in this sample may be carry-over from other donors' samples.

This clone was counted a few times. The rearrangement joins TRBV3-1 to TRBJ1-1; D uncertain. The germline gives CDR1 LGHDT, CDR2 YNNKEL (reference sequence). This CDR3 contains 14 residues. Between the trimmed V and J ends, which lost 3 bases and 10 bases, there was a span of 18 bases. CDR3 sequence: CASSHNLGVVGAFF. Written as DNA, the CDR3 is TGTGCCAGCAGCCATAACCTCGGTGTGGTGGGAGCTTTCTTT.

This clone was counted ten times or more. The V call is TRBV28, the J call TRBJ1-2; D is ambiguous. From germline, CDR1 is MDHEN and CDR2 SYDVKM. Trimming removed 5 bases at V and 2 bases at J, with 9 bases between. This CDR3 has 13 residues. The CDR3 nucleotides read TGTGCCAGCAGTGTAACAGAAAACTATGGCTACACCTTC. This gives the protein CASSVTENYGYTF.

This clone was found many times. The J gene is TRBJ2-2, the V gene TRBV12-3 or TRBV12-4; no clear D gene. CDR3 length: 13 amino acids. V was trimmed by 7 bases and J by 4 bases, leaving 10 bases between them. CDR3 sequence (DNA): TGTGCCAGCATCACCCAACGCACCGGGGAGCTGTTTTTT. It translates to CASITQRTGELFF.

This clone qualifies as medium-sized. The chain combines TRBV3-1 with TRBJ1-6; 10 nucleotides align to TRBD1. Trimming took 4 bases from V and 8 from J; bases not matched to a gene: 2. Germline V lookup: CDR1 LGHDT, CDR2 YNNKEL (reference sequence). The CDR3 extends over 14 amino acids. CDR3 residues: CASSLGTGDSPLHF. The CDR3 DNA follows: TGTGCCAGCAGCCTCGGGACAGGGGATTCACCCCTCCACTTT.